A single sample is the source of the 30 T cell receptor beta chains below, sequenced in a study of blood T cell repertoires in COVID-19. The table came from immunoSEQ multiplex PCR; TCRdb's copy has only in-frame clones and leaves some out. Among around 150,000 clones listed, roughly 84% were seen once. What was sequenced was PBMCs or T cells enriched from blood (not recorded which). These TCRs come from a woman aged 55-75 years who had recovered from COVID-19.

The gene calls are TRBV5-1 and TRBJ2-1, with D possibly TRBD1 on 5 matching bases. CDR1 is SGHRS and CDR2 is YFSETQ in the germline V gene. Trimming took 0 bases from V and 4 from J, leaving 8 bases between them. The CDR3 length is 14 residues. CDR3 sequence reads: CASSLAGFYNEQFF. As DNA, the CDR3 is TGCGCCAGCAGCTTGGCAGGGTTTTACAATGAGCAGTTCTTC. The full variable domain, with the rest looked up from reference TRBV5-1 and TRBJ2-1, is KAGVTQTPRYLIKTRGQQVTLSCSPISGHRSVSWYQQTPGQGLQFLFEYFSETQRNKGNFPGRFSGRQFSNSRSEMNVSTLELGDSALYLCASSLAGFYNEQFFGPGTRLTVL.

This clone has only a few counts. This chain links TRBV6-1 with TRBJ2-3, with TRBD2 identical over 10 bases. V lost 4 bases, J lost 2 bases, and 6 bases stayed unmatched. Germline CDR1 reads MNHNS; CDR2 reads SASEGT. This CDR3 has 16 amino acids. The CDR3 here is CASSVIAGGITDTQYF. In nucleotides, the CDR3 is TGTGCCAGCAGTGTCATAGCGGGGGGAATCACAGATACGCAGTATTTT.

This chain connects TRBV6-2 or TRBV6-3 to TRBJ2-1; 13 bases match TRBD2. Germline-derived CDR1 and CDR2 are MNHEY and SVGEGT. The CDR3 contains 19 residues. Trimming at V came to 0 bases and at J to 0 bases, leaving 5 bases not matched to a gene. This CDR3 reads CASSYSSTSGGPSYNEQFF. In nucleotides, the CDR3 is TGTGCCAGCAGTTACTCGTCGACTAGCGGGGGGCCCTCCTACAATGAGCAGTTCTTC.

The chain carries TRBV12-3 or TRBV12-4 and TRBJ1-5, with D unclear. There are 13 residues in the CDR3. Trimming pared 6 bases from V and 0 bases from J, leaving 6 bases between. This CDR3 reads CASRLNSNQPQHF. CDR3 DNA: TGTGCCAGCAGACTGAATAGCAATCAGCCCCAGCATTTT.

This chain links TRBV14 with TRBJ2-5; 12 bases match TRBD2. Germline CDR1 reads SGHDN; CDR2 reads FVKESK. This CDR3 region has 16 residues. The junction had 7 bases not matched to a gene; V was cut back by 6 bases and J by 2 bases. The CDR3 sequence: CASSPTSGGLQETQYF. The CDR3 region has the DNA TGTGCCAGCAGTCCGACTAGCGGGGGCCTACAAGAGACCCAGTACTTC. The entire variable domain, with the rest obtained from reference TRBV14 and TRBJ2-5, is as follows: EAGVTQFPSHSVIEKGQTVTLRCDPISGHDNLYWYRRVMGKEIKFLLHFVKESKQDESGMPNNRFLAERTGGTYSTLKVQPAELEDSGVYFCASSPTSGGLQETQYFGPGTRLLVL.

CDR3 residues: CASSANRVAGELFF. The CDR3 nucleotides read TGTGCCAGCAGCGCCAATAGAGTAGCCGGGGAGCTGTTTTTT. The V call is TRBV9, the J call TRBJ2-2; D is unresolved. V gave up 3 bases and J gave up 6 bases, with 12 bases separating them. This CDR3 region has 14 residues. Germline CDR1 reads SGDLS; CDR2 reads YYNGEE. The whole variable domain, filled in from reference TRBV9 and TRBJ2-2, reads DSGVTQTPKHLITATGQRVTLRCSPRSGDLSVYWYQQSLDQGLQFLIQYYNGEERAKGNILERFSAQQFPDLHSELNLSSLELGDSALYFCASSANRVAGELFFGEGSRLTVL.

The CDR3 DNA sequence: TGTGCCAGCAGCACAAACGGAGCCTACGAGCAGTACTTC. Residues: CASSTNGAYEQYF. The V call is TRBV5-4, the J call TRBJ2-7; D call uncertain. Germline CDR1 is SGHNT and CDR2 is YYREEE (reference sequence). The CDR3 totals 13 residues. Trimming pared 4 bases from V and 2 bases from J, leaving 10 bases between.

The CDR3 spells CAWGTDNSPLHF. CDR3 nucleotide sequence: TGTGCCTGGGGGACAGATAATTCACCCCTCCACTTT. This chain uses TRBV30 with TRBJ1-6; the match to TRBD1 covers 7 bases. The CDR3 runs to 12 residues. The V and J ends lost 5 bases and 5 bases, in that order; junction bases with no gene match: 0. Germline V gene sequence: CDR1 GTSNPN, CDR2 SVGIG (reference sequence).

This chain joins TRBV3-1 (or the pseudogene TRBV3-2) and TRBJ1-4, with D tentatively TRBD1 (5 bases). Trimming cost V 4 bases and J 14 bases, with 20 bases left between them. Germline loops: CDR1 LGHDT, CDR2 YNNKEL (reference sequence). CDR3 length: 14 residues. The CDR3 bases are TGTGCCAGCAGCCTTCGGGACCTCTCGCGGGGGCTGTTTTTT. It is translated as CASSLRDLSRGLFF.

The V call is TRBV9, the J call TRBJ2-7; no clear D. This CDR3 is 14 amino acids long. The germline CDR1 and CDR2 sequences are SGDLS and YYNGEE. The ends were cut back, 4 bases at V and 3 bases at J, with 14 bases in the middle. This chain's CDR3 is CASSPRLNNYEQYF. In DNA form, the CDR3 reads TGTGCCAGCAGCCCTCGACTTAACAACTACGAGCAGTACTTC.

The chain joins TRBV5-1 to TRBJ2-7; TRBD2 matches 7 bases. The ends lost 0 bases at V and 2 bases at J; junction bases unmatched: 8. CDR3 length: 16 residues. Germline V CDR1 and CDR2: SGHRS, YFSETQ. CDR3 in DNA: TGCGCCAGCAGCTTGGTGGCGGGGGAAAGGACCTACGAGCAGTACTTC. Translating it yields CASSLVAGERTYEQYF.

The chain combines TRBV13 with TRBJ1-2; 9 bases match TRBD1. The CDR3 covers 16 residues. V was pared by 5 bases and J by 4 bases, with 11 bases of the junction left unmatched. Germline values: CDR1 PRHDT, CDR2 FYEKMQ (reference sequence). Here the CDR3 reads CASSPEGDRDLYGYTF. CDR3 nucleotides: TGTGCCAGCAGCCCTGAAGGGGACAGGGACCTCTATGGCTACACCTTC.

Here the CDR3 reads CSVEEQLYNEQFF. DNA for the CDR3: TGCAGCGTTGAAGAACAGCTCTACAATGAGCAGTTCTTC. The J gene is TRBJ2-1, the V gene TRBV29-1; D is undetermined. Per the germline V gene, CDR1 is SQVTM and CDR2 is ANQGSEA. Trimming removed 0 bases from V and 3 bases from J, with 6 bases in between. The CDR3 totals 13 residues.

V is TRBV12-3 or TRBV12-4 and J is TRBJ2-2, with D perhaps TRBD1 (5 bases). The CDR3 is made up of 13 amino acids. Trimming stripped 7 bases from V and 6 bases from J, with 12 bases between. The CDR3 loop reads CASISQGAGELFF. The CDR3 DNA reads as TGTGCCAGCATCTCCCAGGGTGCCGGGGAGCTGTTTTTT.

J is TRBJ2-1 and V is TRBV19; 7 bases map to TRBD2. The V and J ends lost 6 bases and 0 bases, in that order; junction bases with no gene match: 5. Looked up from germline, CDR1 is LNHDA and CDR2 is SQIVND (reference sequence). CDR3 length equals 15 residues. The CDR3: CASRGEGLSYNEQFF. The CDR3 nucleotides read TGTGCCAGTAGGGGGGAGGGCCTCTCCTACAATGAGCAGTTCTTC. Using reference TRBV19 and TRBJ2-1 for the parts outside the CDR3, the full variable domain is DGGITQSPKYLFRKEGQNVTLSCEQNLNHDAMYWYRQDPGQGLRLIYYSQIVNDFQKGDIAEGYSVSREKKESFPLTVTSAQKNPTAFYLCASRGEGLSYNEQFFGPGTRLTVL.

This chain uses TRBV11-2 with TRBJ1-2; TRBD1 matches at 8 bases. The V segment lost 3 bases and the J segment 1 base; nucleotides outside the gene matches: 4. Germline V gene data show CDR1 as SGHAT and CDR2 as FQNNGV. This CDR3 is built from 15 residues. The CDR3 nucleotides read TGTGCCAGCAGCTTGACAGGGGTCAGTAACTATGGCTACACCTTC. It yields the protein CASSLTGVSNYGYTF.

The chain has TRBV7-2 and TRBJ2-7, with a possible D match to TRBD1 (5 bases). The CDR3 sequence is 14 residues long. Germline V gene lookup returns CDR1 SGHTA and CDR2 FQGNSA. The V end lost 1 base, the J end lost 3 bases, and 10 bases lay between the germline ends. CDR3 amino acids: CASSLGARDYEQYF. In DNA, the CDR3 is TGTGCCAGCAGCTTAGGTGCCAGGGACTACGAGCAGTACTTC.

This clone came up a few times. V gene TRBV6-5 combines with J gene TRBJ2-7; 11 positions match TRBD2. The CDR3 is 15 residues long. Losses at the gene ends were 5 bases for V and 7 bases for J; bases not matched to a gene: 10. The germline V gene has CDR1 MNHEY and CDR2 SVGAGI. The CDR3 DNA is TGTGCCAGCAGTCCCTCTAGCGGGGGGCGGTGGGAGCAGTACTTC. Its protein product is CASSPSSGGRWEQYF.

The rearrangement links TRBV7-2 to TRBJ2-7; TRBD2 aligns across 8 bases. Germline CDR1 and CDR2: SGHTA and FQGNSA. The CDR3 extends over 18 amino acids. After removal of 4 bases from V and 3 bases from J, the junction contained 17 bases not matched to a gene. The CDR3 reads CASSSLGSGAPIFYEQYF. The CDR3 region has the DNA TGTGCCAGCAGCTCGTTGGGTAGCGGGGCCCCTATATTCTACGAGCAGTACTTC.

This rearrangement joins TRBV7-9 to TRBJ1-1, with D possibly being TRBD1 (6 bases). In germline, CDR1 is SEHNR, CDR2 FQNEAQ (reference sequence). V lost 4 bases and J 6 bases, leaving 12 bases between the germline ends. The CDR3 runs 13 residues. CDR3: CASSSTGLSEAFF. As DNA, the CDR3 is TGTGCCAGCAGCTCCACAGGGCTGTCTGAAGCTTTCTTT. The complete variable domain, with remaining parts taken from reference TRBV7-9 and TRBJ1-1, reads DTGVSQNPRHKITKRGQNVTFRCDPISEHNRLYWYRQTLGQGPEFLTYFQNEAQLEKSRLLSDRFSAERPKGSFSTLEIQRTEQGDSAMYLCASSSTGLSEAFFGQGTRLTVV.

The rearrangement uses TRBV7-9 and TRBJ1-2, with D possibly matching TRBD1 (5 bases). V lost 5 bases and J 8 bases, leaving 18 bases between the germline ends. This CDR3 has 14 residues. Germline CDR1 SEHNR, CDR2 FQNEAQ (reference sequence). The CDR3 loop reads CASSLSIRDNGYTF. CDR3 coding DNA: TGTGCCAGCAGCCTAAGTATCAGGGATAACGGCTACACCTTC.

The rearrangement uses TRBV5-4 and TRBJ2-3, with a tentative D call TRBD2 (6 bases). This CDR3 contains 16 residues. The V gene lost 0 bases and the J gene lost 0 bases, with 11 bases spanning the gap. Looked up from germline, CDR1 is SGHNT and CDR2 is YYREEE (reference sequence). The CDR3 loop is CASSLDIAESTDTQYF. Written as DNA, the CDR3 is TGTGCCAGCAGCTTGGATATAGCGGAAAGCACAGATACGCAGTATTTT.

The gene calls are TRBV5-4 and TRBJ1-2; TRBD1 matches 9 bases. The CDR3 has 13 amino acids. The germline gives CDR1 SGHNT, CDR2 YYREEE (reference sequence). Trimming took 4 bases from V and 6 from J; bases not matched to a gene: 4. The CDR3 DNA reads TGTGCCAGCAGCCATGGGACAGGGAATGGCTACACCTTC. Translation gives CASSHGTGNGYTF.

The J gene is TRBJ1-5, the V gene TRBV2; D unresolved. Trimming shortened V by 3 bases and J by 2 bases, and 11 bases separated the two germline ends. Looked up from germline, CDR1 is SNHLY and CDR2 is FYNNEI. The CDR3 sequence is 15 residues long. CDR3 bases: TGTGCCAGCAGTGAGGAGAGTGCAGGCAATCAGCCCCAGCATTTT. Translation gives CASSEESAGNQPQHF.

The CDR3 DNA reads as TGCGCCAGCAGCTTGGCGGGGTCCACTGGAAACACCATATATTTT. Protein sequence: CASSLAGSTGNTIYF. V usage is TRBV5-1 and J usage is TRBJ1-3; no clear D. Trimming removed 0 bases at V and 2 bases at J, with 9 bases between. CDR3 length equals 15 residues. The germline CDR1 and CDR2 sequences are SGHRS and YFSETQ.

The genes are TRBV11-1 and TRBJ2-1; D is possibly TRBD2 (6 bases). The CDR3 runs to 15 residues. Between the trimmed V and J ends, which lost 2 bases and 5 bases, there was a span of 13 bases. CDR1 and CDR2 (germline): SGHAT, FQDESV (reference sequence). CDR3 in amino acids: CASSLFGRTNNEQFF. In DNA, the CDR3 is TGTGCCAGCAGCTTATTTGGCCGGACTAACAATGAGCAGTTCTTC. The full variable domain, in which reference TRBV11-1 and TRBJ2-1 provide the parts outside the CDR3, is EAEVAQSPRYKITEKSQAVAFWCDPISGHATLYWYRQILGQGPELLVQFQDESVVDDSQLPKDRFSAERLKGVDSTLKIQPAELGDSAMYLCASSLFGRTNNEQFFGPGTRLTVL.

This chain uses TRBV28 with TRBJ2-3; D is perhaps TRBD2 (6 bases). The V end lost 7 bases, the J end lost 5 bases, and 16 bases lay between the germline ends. The germline CDR1 and CDR2 sequences are MDHEN and SYDVKM. This CDR3 region has 14 residues. The CDR3 region has the DNA TGTGCCAGCACCTACGGGAGAGGAAAAGATACGCAGTATTTT. This translates into CASTYGRGKDTQYF.

The chain has TRBV11-3 and TRBJ2-7; no clear D gene. V lost 0 bases, J lost 6 bases, and 12 bases lay in between. There are 14 residues in the CDR3. Germline loops: CDR1 SGHNT, CDR2 YENEEA. CDR3 in amino acids: CASSLEASESEQYF. CDR3 bases: TGTGCCAGCAGCTTAGAAGCGTCGGAGAGCGAGCAGTACTTC.

The chain employs TRBV7-8 and TRBJ2-2; 7 bases agree with TRBD1. This CDR3 is 16 amino acids long. Germline CDR1 SGHVS, CDR2 FQNEAQ. The trim removed 2 bases at V and 5 bases at J, leaving 8 bases unmatched. In DNA form, the CDR3 reads TGTGCCAGCAGCTTATATGGCAGGGGGTTGACCGGGGAGCTGTTTTTT. This gives the protein CASSLYGRGLTGELFF.

The CDR3 protein is CASSQVGGRGAFF. CDR3 coding DNA: TGCGCCAGCAGCCAAGTAGGAGGCAGGGGGGCTTTCTTT. The genes are TRBV4-1 and TRBJ1-1; 7 bases agree with TRBD1. V was pared by 1 base and J by 11 bases, with 7 bases of the junction left unmatched. Germline-derived CDR1 and CDR2 are MGHRA and YSYEKL. The CDR3 contains 13 residues.